Listed here is a single TCR beta chain. These data belong to a study of T cell repertoires in ileal Crohn's disease. Only in-frame clones appear in the TCRdb table, and some are missing; sequencing was by immunoSEQ multiplex PCR. The sample shows about 17,000 clones, about 60% of them seen only once. Per germline, CDR1 KGHSH and CDR2 LQKENI. The V segment lost 2 bases and the J segment 3 bases; nucleotides outside the gene matches: 2. The CDR3 contains 15 residues. This TCR came from an adult with Crohn's disease. The chain uses TRBV18 and TRBJ2-7, with 12 positions matching TRBD1. Sequenced: ileal tissue. CDR3 region: CASSPGDRGHYEQYF. For the CDR3, the DNA is TGTGCCAGCTCACCAGGGGACAGGGGGCACTACGAGCAGTACTTC.